Listed below are T cell receptor beta chains from one sample, sequenced in a study of graft-versus-host responses after intestinal transplantation. Here immunoSEQ multiplex PCR was the method, and the copy in TCRdb shows in-frame clones only, minus some. In the table there are some 21,000 clones, 30% to 40% of which are singletons. This material consisted of alloreactive CD8+ T cells from a mixed lymphocyte reaction culture, taken before intestinal transplant. The receptors were gathered from a human patient who received an intestinal transplant. The CDR3 runs from the conserved cysteine through the conserved F or W. Each record gives: D gene, V gene, clone size, J gene, CDR3 length, CDR3 DNA, CDR3 protein. A D gene is named only where the DNA matches it firmly. Size tells how often a clone was seen (once, few, many) or the class of an expanded clone, and some rows leave it out.

TRBD1,TRBV27,NA,TRBJ2-7,15,TGTGCCAGCAGTTTCTTCCAGGGGGCACCATACGAGCAGTACTTC,CASSFFQGAPYEQYF
NA,TRBV13,NA,TRBJ2-3,17,TGTGCCAGCAGCTCTCTCTTGCTTGGCACAAGCACAGATACGCAGTATTTT,CASSSLLLGTSTDTQYF
TRBD1,TRBV7-2,NA,TRBJ2-2,14,TGTGCCAGCAGTCTAGGGACAGGGAGCGGGGAGCTGTTTTTT,CASSLGTGSGELFF
NA,TRBV6-4,NA,TRBJ2-3,15,TGTGCCAGCAGTGAAGGGGAAACTCGCACAGATACGCAGTATTTT,CASSEGETRTDTQYF
NA,TRBV28,few,TRBJ2-1,13,TGTGCCAGCACCCCCCCGAGTTACAATGAGCAGTTCTTC,CASTPPSYNEQFF
NA,TRBV13,NA,TRBJ2-7,14,TGTGCCAGCAGCCCTAGGACTCTTCGCGACGAGCAGTACTTC,CASSPRTLRDEQYF
TRBD1,TRBV2,NA,TRBJ2-5,14,TGTGCCAGCAGGCCAAACGGACAGGGGGAGACCCAGTACTTC,CASRPNGQGETQYF
NA,TRBV2,few,TRBJ2-3,12,TGTGCCAGCCTCGCCCGAACAGATACGCAGTATTTT,CASLARTDTQYF
NA,TRBV4-1,NA,TRBJ1-1,13,TGCGCCAGCAGCCTATGGATGGGCACTGAAGCTTTCTTT,CASSLWMGTEAFF
NA,TRBV30,NA,TRBJ1-2,15,TGTGCCTGGAGTGTATCCCCCGGGGGGATCTATGGCTACACCTTC,CAWSVSPGGIYGYTF
NA,TRBV11-3,few,TRBJ1-4,17,TGTGCCAGCAGCTTAGGGTATCTGGACGGACCTAATGAAAAACTGTTTTTT,CASSLGYLDGPNEKLFF
TRBD2,TRBV5-6,NA,TRBJ2-7,16,TGTGCCAACAGCGCCGGACTAGCGGGAGTAACCTACGAGCAGTACTTC,CANSAGLAGVTYEQYF
NA,TRBV27,NA,TRBJ1-2,14,TGTGCCAGCAGTTTCTCCGGACGGAACTATGGCTACACCTTC,CASSFSGRNYGYTF
NA,TRBV6-5,NA,TRBJ1-2,11,TGTGCCAGCCAGGAAACCTATGGCTACACCTTC,CASQETYGYTF
NA,TRBV6-1,few,TRBJ2-7,14,TGTGCCAGCAGGGCGCAGGGTTATGCCTACGAGCAGTACTTC,CASRAQGYAYEQYF
NA,TRBV27,few,TRBJ2-7,14,TGTGCCAGCAAGTTCGGGGGAGAGGCCTACGAGCAGTACTTC,CASKFGGEAYEQYF
TRBD1,TRBV2,NA,TRBJ1-5,16,TGTGCCAGCAGTGAGACAGGGGGCTCCTTCGGGCAGCCCCAGCATTTT,CASSETGGSFGQPQHF
TRBD2,TRBV27,NA,TRBJ2-7,14,TGTGCCAGCAGAGTAGCGGGAGGGTCCTACGAGCAGTACTTC,CASRVAGGSYEQYF
NA,TRBV19,few,TRBJ1-1,14,TGTGCCAGTAGTATAGACGGGGGGGAGACTGAAGCTTTCTTT,CASSIDGGETEAFF
NA,TRBV7-6,few,TRBJ2-5,14,TGTGCCAGCAGCTTAGGTGGAGGGGCAGAGACCCAGTACTTC,CASSLGGGAETQYF
TRBD2,TRBV5-4,NA,TRBJ2-3,17,TGTGCCAGCAGCTGGGGGACTAGCGAGCTATCCACAGATACGCAGTATTTT,CASSWGTSELSTDTQYF
NA,TRBV4-1,few,TRBJ2-2,16,TGCGCCAGCAGCCAAGCAAGGGAGTTAGTGACCGGGGAGCTGTTTTTT,CASSQARELVTGELFF
TRBD2,TRBV9,few,TRBJ2-3,14,TGTGCCAGCAGCGCCGGGACTACCTCAGATACGCAGTATTTT,CASSAGTTSDTQYF
NA,TRBV11-3,NA,TRBJ2-2,13,TGTGCCAGCAGCTTAGCAGATACCGGGGAGCTGTTTTTT,CASSLADTGELFF
NA,TRBV5-1,few,TRBJ1-1,15,TGCGCCAGCAGCTTGTATCAGGGGATGAACACTGAAGCTTTCTTT,CASSLYQGMNTEAFF
TRBD2,TRBV28,few,TRBJ2-7,15,TGTGCCAGCAGTTTATTTGCGACTAGCGGGACCGCGCAGTACTTC,CASSLFATSGTAQYF
NA,TRBV12-5,few,TRBJ2-3,18,TGTGCTAGTGGTTTGGTAACGGGTTTACAGATAGGCACAGATACGCAGTATTTT,CASGLVTGLQIGTDTQYF
NA,TRBV27,few,TRBJ2-1,13,TGTGCCAGCAGTTTAGGTAGCTCGGGTGAGCAGTTCTTC,CASSLGSSGEQFF
NA,TRBV15,medium-sized,TRBJ1-5,15,TGTGCCACCAGCAGAGATCGGGCGAACGGGCAGCCCCAGCATTTT,CATSRDRANGQPQHF
TRBD2,TRBV9,NA,TRBJ2-1,15,TGTGCCAGCAGCGTAGCGGGACTAGACTACAATGAGCAGTTCTTC,CASSVAGLDYNEQFF
TRBD1,TRBV28,NA,TRBJ1-6,19,TGTGCCAGCAGTTTGGCCAAACCTTACTACAGGGGGGATAATTCACCCCTCCACTTT,CASSLAKPYYRGDNSPLHF
TRBD2,TRBV11-3,NA,TRBJ2-2,17,TGTGCCAGCAGCCACGGGACTAGCGGGAGTGACACCGGGGAGCTGTTTTTT,CASSHGTSGSDTGELFF
NA,TRBV6-6,NA,TRBJ1-1,9,TGTGCCAGCAGTTCACGAGCTTTCTTT,CASSSRAFF
NA,TRBV7-9,NA,TRBJ2-7,14,TGTGCCAGCAGCCCTGACCGAATGGCCTACGAGCAGTACTTC,CASSPDRMAYEQYF
NA,TRBV11-2,NA,TRBJ1-2,14,TGTGCCAGCAGCTTTTCCCCTGAGTACTATGGCTACACCTTC,CASSFSPEYYGYTF
NA,TRBV6-6,NA,TRBJ2-2,13,TGTGCCAGCAGTTACTCGACCACCGGGGAGCTGTTTTTT,CASSYSTTGELFF
NA,TRBV5-6,NA,TRBJ2-1,14,TGTGCCAGCAGCTTTAGCGGAGATTACAATGAGCAGTTCTTC,CASSFSGDYNEQFF
NA,TRBV1,medium-sized,TRBJ2-3,16,TGCACCAGCAGCCAAGATCTTCTCGGGAGCACAGATACGCAGTATTTT,CTSSQDLLGSTDTQYF
TRBD2,TRBV4-1,few,TRBJ2-3,17,TGCGCCAGCAGCCCCCAGAGGCTAGCGGGGCCCAGGGATACGCAGTATTTT,CASSPQRLAGPRDTQYF
NA,TRBV4-1,few,TRBJ2-1,13,TGTGCCAGCAGCCAAGTCAGTCCGTATGAGCAGTTCTTC,CASSQVSPYEQFF
TRBD1,TRBV27,few,TRBJ2-7,13,TGTGCCAGCACCTCGACAGGGGCGGGTGAGCAGTACTTC,CASTSTGAGEQYF
NA,TRBV6-5,NA,TRBJ1-4,14,TGTGCCAGCAGTTTGGGGGGCGGGAATGAAAAACTGTTTTTT,CASSLGGGNEKLFF
TRBD1,TRBV4-1,NA,TRBJ2-7,14,TGCGCCAGCAGCACCGGGACAGGGCCCTACGAGCAGTACTTC,CASSTGTGPYEQYF
NA,TRBV11-2,NA,TRBJ1-2,12,TGTGCCAGCAGCTTAGGGGACTATGGCTACACCTTC,CASSLGDYGYTF
TRBD1,TRBV6-5,few,TRBJ1-3,14,TGTGCCAGCAGTAAGCGACAGGGGGCCTACACCATATATTTT,CASSKRQGAYTIYF
NA,TRBV6-5,NA,TRBJ2-2,16,TGTGCCAGCAGTTCCCCGACGGGGTCGGCCACCGGGGAGCTGTTTTTT,CASSSPTGSATGELFF
NA,TRBV7-6,NA,TRBJ2-7,14,TGTGCCAGCAGCTTAGAGGACAGAGGGGACGAGCAGTACTTC,CASSLEDRGDEQYF
NA,TRBV7-9,NA,TRBJ2-5,16,TGTGCCAGCAGCTTAGGGGGACCGAGGTACCAAGAGACCCAGTACTTC,CASSLGGPRYQETQYF
TRBD1,TRBV15,NA,TRBJ2-2,18,TGTGCCACCAGCAGAGATTTCGGGACAGGGGGCGCGGCCGGGGAGCTGTTTTTT,CATSRDFGTGGAAGELFF
NA,TRBV27,NA,TRBJ2-1,13,TGTGCCAGCAGTTTAAGTGCGGCGAATGAGCAGTTCTTC,CASSLSAANEQFF
NA,TRBV7-9,few,TRBJ1-1,15,TGTGCCAGCAGCCCCCCCAGTAGTCTGAACACTGAAGCTTTCTTT,CASSPPSSLNTEAFF
NA,TRBV28,few,TRBJ2-5,13,TGTGCCAGCAGTTCTCATCGTATTGAGACCCAGTACTTC,CASSSHRIETQYF
NA,TRBV29-1,few,TRBJ2-7,15,TGCAGCGCGTCGGCAGGGGGGGAGAAATCCTACGAGCAGTACTTC,CSASAGGEKSYEQYF
NA,TRBV28,NA,TRBJ1-1,16,TGTGCCAGCAGCCTTTTCCAGGGGTACCGGGGAACTGAAGCTTTCTTT,CASSLFQGYRGTEAFF
NA,TRBV7-3,NA,TRBJ1-4,12,TGTGCCAGCAGCGGCCTCTATGAAAAACTGTTTTTT,CASSGLYEKLFF